Given below is one T cell receptor beta chain in context. The sample is drawn from a study of CD4+ T cells in melanoma. Method: immunoSEQ multiplex PCR; TCRdb's copy keeps in-frame clones and lacks some. The sample holds 13,000 or so clones; about 71% are singletons and the top ten take 18%. This clonotype originated in a human donor with melanoma. Sequencing was done on a sample of cells from a culture (not recorded whether cultured in vitro).

The CDR3 sequence: CAAEGDQTYEQYF. The CDR3 coding sequence is TGTGCCGCGGAGGGGGACCAGACCTACGAGCAGTACTTC. The rearrangement joins TRBV2 to TRBJ2-7; D is possibly TRBD1 or TRBD2 (6 bases each). The germline V and J ends were trimmed by 11 bases and 2 bases, with 16 bases remaining between them. The CDR3 has 13 residues. Germline assignment: CDR1 SNHLY and CDR2 FYNNEI.